This TCR beta chain was captured by sequencing in a study of cytomegalovirus exposure and HLA in healthy donors. Study-level findings and limits: Specificity of a few CMV-associated chains for CMV antigens was verified in vitro. The investigators catalogued 150 to 200 TCR beta chains as cytomegalovirus-associated.

CDR3 length: 14 residues. In germline, CDR1 is SGHNT, CDR2 YYREEE (reference sequence). V was cut by 5 bases and J by 4 bases, with 12 bases left in between. The data were produced by immunoSEQ multiplex PCR, yet TCRdb's version contains in-frame clones alone and is incomplete. The data contain more than 95,000 clones, 80% to 90% of them singletons. This clone was counted once. No antigen is known for it. The V gene is TRBV5-4, the J gene TRBJ1-4, with D perhaps matching TRBD1 (5 bases). The TCR originated in a man younger than 30 in good health and CMV-seropositive. Sequences were obtained from PBMCs. The CDR3, as DNA: TGTGCCAGCAGTCTTCCAGGGAATAATGAAAAACTGTTTTTT. Translation: CASSLPGNNEKLFF.